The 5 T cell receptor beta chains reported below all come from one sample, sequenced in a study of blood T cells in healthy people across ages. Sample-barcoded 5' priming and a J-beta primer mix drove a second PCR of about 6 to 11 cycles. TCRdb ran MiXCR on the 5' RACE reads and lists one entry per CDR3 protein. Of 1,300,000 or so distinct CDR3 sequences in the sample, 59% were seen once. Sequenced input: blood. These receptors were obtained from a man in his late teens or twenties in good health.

CDR3 DNA: TGTGCCAGCAGCTTACCTGGACGGGACTACAATGAGCAGTTCTTC. This translates into CASSLPGRDYNEQFF. The chain couples TRBV7-9 to TRBJ2-1; D possibly corresponds to TRBD2 (5 bases). V was pared by 2 bases and J by 3 bases, with 11 bases between. Germline CDR1 SEHNR, CDR2 FQNEAQ (reference sequence). The CDR3 contains 15 residues.

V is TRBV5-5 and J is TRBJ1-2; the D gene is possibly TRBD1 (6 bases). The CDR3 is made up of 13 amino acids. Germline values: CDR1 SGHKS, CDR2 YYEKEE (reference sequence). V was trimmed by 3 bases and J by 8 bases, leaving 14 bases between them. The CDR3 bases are TGTGCCAGCAGCTCCTCGGGGGCTGGGGGCTACACCTTC. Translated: CASSSSGAGGYTF.

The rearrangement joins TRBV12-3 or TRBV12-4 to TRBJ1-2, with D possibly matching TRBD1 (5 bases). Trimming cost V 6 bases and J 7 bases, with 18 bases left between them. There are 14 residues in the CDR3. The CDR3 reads CASSFGRGRGGYTF. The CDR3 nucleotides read TGTGCCAGCAGCTTCGGTCGGGGTAGGGGTGGCTACACCTTC.

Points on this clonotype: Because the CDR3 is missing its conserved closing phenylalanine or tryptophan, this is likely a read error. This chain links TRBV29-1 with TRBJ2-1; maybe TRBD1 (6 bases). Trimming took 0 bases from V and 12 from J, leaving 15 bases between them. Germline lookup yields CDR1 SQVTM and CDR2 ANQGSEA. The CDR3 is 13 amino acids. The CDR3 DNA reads TGCAGCGTTGAAGAACAGGGTCCCAAGGTGCAGTTCGTC. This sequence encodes CSVEEQGPKVQFV.

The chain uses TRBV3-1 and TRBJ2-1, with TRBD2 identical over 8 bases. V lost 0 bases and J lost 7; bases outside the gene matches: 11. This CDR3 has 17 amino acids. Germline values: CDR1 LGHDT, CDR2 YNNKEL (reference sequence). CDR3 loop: CASSQDFSREALNEQFF. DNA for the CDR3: TGTGCCAGCAGCCAAGATTTTTCGCGGGAGGCCCTTAATGAGCAGTTCTTC.